This TCR beta chain originates from a study of shared clonotypes between healthy human individuals. TCRdb keeps only in-frame clones here, not all; method: immunoSEQ multiplex PCR. The repertoire includes around 2,000,000 clones, over 85% of them detected once, and 1.2% sits in the top ten. CD8 cells regarded as naive lacked CD45RO, were positively chosen for CCR7, and omitted terminally differentiated effector memory CD45RA+ cells. Sequenced material: naive CD8+ T cells sorted from blood. The source of this sequence is a man between 18 and 29 years old in good health.

The CDR3 coding sequence is TGTGCCAGCAGCTTCTACGGGACTAGCGGGCCCCGGGAGACCCAGTACTTC. It encodes CASSFYGTSGPRETQYF. V and J are TRBV7-9 and TRBJ2-5, with TRBD2 matching 12 bases. The CDR3 totals 17 residues. Germline loops: CDR1 SEHNR, CDR2 FQNEAQ (reference sequence). V was clipped by 3 bases and J by 5 bases; unmatched bases: 10.